This passage covers 5 T cell receptor beta chains from one sample sequenced in a study of cytomegalovirus exposure and HLA in healthy donors listed by TCRdb under 2017. The library came from the immunoSEQ multiplex PCR assay. The multiplex PCR relied on a mix of 60 forward primers for TCR Vbeta segments and 13 reverse primers for TCR Jbeta segments. TCRdb mirrors the immuneACCESS table, restricted to in-frame sequences. Some clones are absent from its copies; in checked studies, under half trace to an unresolved V gene, and the reason for the others is unknown. The sample data list roughly 140,000 clones, and about three quarters of these were observed just once. Jointly, the top ten make up 1.5% to 2% of the sample. Specimen: PBMCs. Source of these receptors: a woman in her twenties or thirties in good health and CMV-seronegative.

The CDR3 bases are TGTGCCAGCAGCCATGAGGGGGCCCAGTACTTC. Protein: CASSHEGAQYF. This chain links TRBV11-2 with TRBJ2-5, with a possible D match to TRBD1 (6 bases). The germline V gene has CDR1 SGHAT and CDR2 FQNNGV. The V end lost 5 bases, the J end lost 9 bases, and 10 bases lay between the germline ends. This CDR3 region has 11 residues. Looking up the rest from reference TRBV11-2 and TRBJ2-5 gives the full variable domain: EAGVAQSPRYKIIEKRQSVAFWCNPISGHATLYWYQQILGQGPKLLIQFQNNGVVDDSQLPKDRFSAERLKGVDSTLKIQPAKLEDSAVYLCASSHEGAQYFGPGTRLLVL.

The rearrangement links TRBV6-5 to TRBJ1-6; D is possibly TRBD1 (6 bases). Germline V gene sequence: CDR1 MNHEY, CDR2 SVGAGI. V was shortened by 5 bases and J by 10 bases, with 15 bases between the two germline ends. The CDR3 covers 14 residues. The CDR3 sequence is CASSPTGLGSPLHF. The CDR3 DNA is TGTGCCAGCAGTCCTACAGGGTTAGGGTCACCCCTCCACTTT.

This chain links TRBV7-9 with TRBJ2-5, with 10 bases fitting TRBD2. This CDR3 region has 17 residues. Germline CDR1 is SEHNR and CDR2 is FQNEAQ (reference sequence). J lost 5 bases, V lost 1 base, and 10 bases had no gene match. The CDR3 spells CASSLGASGSRFETQYF. CDR3 DNA: TGTGCCAGCAGCTTAGGGGCTAGCGGGAGCCGTTTCGAGACCCAGTACTTC.

This clone has just one count. This sequence joins TRBV5-4 and TRBJ2-1, with TRBD2 matching 10 bases. The germline V gene has CDR1 SGHNT and CDR2 YYREEE (reference sequence). With 4 bases clipped from V and 5 bases from J, the junction kept 3 bases outside the gene matches. This CDR3 comprises 14 residues. CDR3 in DNA: TGTGCCAGCAGCCGGACTAGCGGTCACAATGAGCAGTTCTTC. It yields the protein CASSRTSGHNEQFF.

V and J are TRBV9 and TRBJ2-3; D possibly corresponds to TRBD1 (6 bases). Germline CDR1 SGDLS, CDR2 YYNGEE. V lost 3 bases and J lost 0, with 8 bases in between. The CDR3 contains 14 residues. The CDR3 here is CASSETGSTDTQYF. The CDR3 region has the DNA TGTGCCAGCAGCGAAACAGGGAGCACAGATACGCAGTATTTT.